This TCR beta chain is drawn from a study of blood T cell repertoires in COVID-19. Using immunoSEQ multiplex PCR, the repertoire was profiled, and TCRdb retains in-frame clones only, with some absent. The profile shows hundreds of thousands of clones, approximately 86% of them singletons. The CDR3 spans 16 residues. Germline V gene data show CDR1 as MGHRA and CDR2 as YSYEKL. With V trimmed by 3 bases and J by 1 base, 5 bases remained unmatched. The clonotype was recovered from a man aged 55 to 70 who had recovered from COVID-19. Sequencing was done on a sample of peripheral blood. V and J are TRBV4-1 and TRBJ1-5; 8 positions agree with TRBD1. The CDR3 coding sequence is TGCGCCAGCAGCCATGGACAGGGTTTGAGCAATCAGCCCCAGCATTTT. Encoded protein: CASSHGQGLSNQPQHF.